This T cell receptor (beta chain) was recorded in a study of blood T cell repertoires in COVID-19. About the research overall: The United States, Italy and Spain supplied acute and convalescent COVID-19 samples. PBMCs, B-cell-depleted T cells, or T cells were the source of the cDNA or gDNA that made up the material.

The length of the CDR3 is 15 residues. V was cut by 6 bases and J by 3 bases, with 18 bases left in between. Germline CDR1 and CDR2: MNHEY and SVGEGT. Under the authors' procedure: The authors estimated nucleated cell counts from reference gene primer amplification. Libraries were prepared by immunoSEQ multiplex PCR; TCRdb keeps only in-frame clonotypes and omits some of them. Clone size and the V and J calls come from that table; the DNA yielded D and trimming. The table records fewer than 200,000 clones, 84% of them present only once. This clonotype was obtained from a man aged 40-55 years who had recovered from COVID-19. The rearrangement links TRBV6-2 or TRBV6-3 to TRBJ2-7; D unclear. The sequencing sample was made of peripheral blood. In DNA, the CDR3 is TGTGCCAGCAGCCGCCCGACTCCTTTCCACTACGAGCAGTACTTC. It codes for CASSRPTPFHYEQYF.